The 32 T cell receptor beta chains given below trace back to one sample, sequenced in a study of shared clonotypes between healthy human individuals. Measured with immunoSEQ multiplex PCR; TCRdb has only the in-frame clones, and not every one. Among millions of clones listed, 90% to 95% were seen once. The sequenced sample consisted of naive CD4+ T cells sorted from blood. The subset is: CD45RA+ positively selected. The source of these receptors is a man aged 18 to 30 in good health.

This chain uses TRBV10-3 with TRBJ1-1; D not certain. V dropped 4 bases and J dropped 4 bases, with 7 bases sitting between them. The germline CDR1 and CDR2 sequences are ENHRY and SYGVKD. CDR3 length: 12 amino acids. The CDR3 DNA is TGTGCCATCAGTGCTGAGGGCACTGAAGCTTTCTTT. This encodes CAISAEGTEAFF.

The chain joins TRBV6-5 to TRBJ2-1; TRBD1 might be the D (5 bases). The germline V gene encodes CDR1 MNHEY and CDR2 SVGAGI. The CDR3 spans 15 residues. The V end lost 2 bases, the J end lost 0 bases, and 8 bases lay between the germline ends. This chain's CDR3 is CASSYDRNSYNEQFF. DNA for the CDR3: TGTGCCAGCAGTTACGACAGAAACTCCTACAATGAGCAGTTCTTC.

In its sample, this clone was seen a few times. This chain uses TRBV5-4 with TRBJ1-1, with unresolved D. V lost 4 bases, J lost 0 bases, and 13 bases lay in between. CDR3 length: 15 amino acids. Germline-derived CDR1 and CDR2 are SGHNT and YYREEE (reference sequence). The CDR3 here is CASSLLGRMNTEAFF. DNA for the CDR3: TGTGCCAGCAGCCTTCTGGGAAGAATGAACACTGAAGCTTTCTTT.

This clone was seen only once. The J gene is TRBJ1-5, the V gene TRBV19; 12 bases align to TRBD1. Germline CDR1 reads LNHDA; CDR2 reads SQIVND (reference sequence). V gave up 1 base and J gave up 2 bases; unmatched junction bases: 3. This CDR3 is built from 17 residues. CDR3 amino acids: CASSIGDRGLRNQPQHF. The DNA of the CDR3 is TGTGCCAGTAGTATAGGGGACAGGGGGCTTCGCAATCAGCCCCAGCATTTT.

The chain employs TRBV15 and TRBJ1-1, with D possibly TRBD1 on 6 matching bases. The CDR3 loop spans 16 amino acids. The ends were cut back, 0 bases at V and 0 bases at J, with 11 bases in the middle. Germline-derived CDR1 and CDR2 are LNHNV and YYDKDF (reference sequence). Written as DNA, the CDR3 is TGTGCCACCAGCAGAGATCTCGGACAGCTGAACACTGAAGCTTTCTTT. Its translation is CATSRDLGQLNTEAFF. The full variable domain, rest sourced from reference TRBV15 and TRBJ1-1, is DAMVIQNPRYQVTQFGKPVTLSCSQTLNHNVMYWYQQKSSQAPKLLFHYYDKDFNNEADTPDNFQSRRPNTSFCFLDIRSPGLGDTAMYLCATSRDLGQLNTEAFFGQGTRLTVV.

The chain employs TRBV6-5 and TRBJ1-1, with D possibly TRBD1 on 6 matching bases. With 7 bases removed from V and 2 bases from J, the gap between germline ends came to 17 bases. The CDR3 covers 15 residues. Germline-derived CDR1 and CDR2 are MNHEY and SVGAGI. The CDR3 loop reads CASTPRTATNTEAFF. The CDR3 bases are TGTGCCAGCACCCCCCGGACAGCTACAAACACTGAAGCTTTCTTT.

The chain uses TRBV4-1 and TRBJ1-4; 11 bases are a match to TRBD1. The CDR3 loop spans 15 amino acids. The junction had 4 bases not matched to a gene; V was cut back by 4 bases and J by 6 bases. Per the germline V gene, CDR1 is MGHRA and CDR2 is YSYEKL. CDR3 DNA sequence: TGCGCCAGCAGCCCCCAGGACAGGGGGCATGAAAAACTGTTTTTT. Translation: CASSPQDRGHEKLFF.

The chain links TRBV10-1 to TRBJ2-7; D not certain. CDR1 WNHNN and CDR2 SYGVQD come from the germline V gene (reference sequence). The CDR3 sequence is 13 residues long. Trimming stripped 4 bases from V and 6 bases from J, with 13 bases between. The CDR3, as DNA: TGCGCCAGCAGTGCGTCCGGTAGGCTCGAGCAGTACTTC. This codes for CASSASGRLEQYF.

This chain connects TRBV5-1 to TRBJ2-7; the D is unclear. V lost 1 base to trimming and J lost 2 bases, with 13 bases between them. Germline values: CDR1 SGHRS, CDR2 YFSETQ. The CDR3 length is 15 residues. CDR3 nucleotides: TGCGCCAGCAGCTTGAATGGGGTAGAAACCTACGAGCAGTACTTC. Its protein is CASSLNGVETYEQYF.

The chain uses TRBV21-1 and TRBJ2-3. TRBV21-1 is recorded as a pseudogene. The CDR3 length is 16 residues. The CDR3 DNA follows: TGTGCCAGCAGCAAAGGTCAGCCAATGAGCACAGATACGCAGTATTTT. It is translated as CASSKGQPMSTDTQYF.

The CDR3 here is CASSLDPNTATNEKLFF. The DNA of the CDR3 is TGCGCCAGCAGCTTGGACCCCAACACAGCAACTAATGAAAAACTGTTTTTT. V is TRBV5-1 and J is TRBJ1-4; no clear D gene. Germline CDR1 is SGHRS and CDR2 is YFSETQ. V was cut by 0 bases and J by 0 bases, with 12 bases left in between. This CDR3 has 17 amino acids. The full variable domain, in which reference TRBV5-1 and TRBJ1-4 provide the parts outside the CDR3, is KAGVTQTPRYLIKTRGQQVTLSCSPISGHRSVSWYQQTPGQGLQFLFEYFSETQRNKGNFPGRFSGRQFSNSRSEMNVSTLELGDSALYLCASSLDPNTATNEKLFFGSGTQLSVL.

The chain joins TRBV6-5 to TRBJ2-7; 8 nucleotides agree with TRBD1. With 7 bases clipped from V and 6 bases from J, the junction kept 8 bases outside the gene matches. Germline values: CDR1 MNHEY, CDR2 SVGAGI. The CDR3 runs to 13 residues. CDR3 DNA sequence: TGTGCCAGCACCCGCGGACAGGGAGGCGAGCAGTACTTC. Amino acids: CASTRGQGGEQYF.

The chain joins TRBV18 to TRBJ2-7; 7 positions agree with TRBD1. The CDR3 consists of 15 residues. Germline values: CDR1 KGHSH, CDR2 LQKENI. Trimming at V came to 3 bases and at J to 6 bases, leaving 11 bases not matched to a gene. The CDR3: CASSPTGTVGPEQYF. DNA for the CDR3: TGTGCCAGCTCACCTACAGGGACAGTAGGCCCCGAGCAGTACTTC.

The gene calls are TRBV11-2 and TRBJ2-5; TRBD1 agrees at 8 bases. V lost 3 bases and J lost 3; bases outside the gene matches: 6. CDR3 length equals 15 residues. CDR1 SGHAT and CDR2 FQNNGV come from the germline V gene. The CDR3 DNA follows: TGTGCCAGCAGCTTGCTAGGGGGACAGGAAGAGACCCAGTACTTC. This encodes CASSLLGGQEETQYF. Full variable domain (remainder filled in from reference TRBV11-2 and TRBJ2-5): EAGVAQSPRYKIIEKRQSVAFWCNPISGHATLYWYQQILGQGPKLLIQFQNNGVVDDSQLPKDRFSAERLKGVDSTLKIQPAKLEDSAVYLCASSLLGGQEETQYFGPGTRLLVL.

This sequence joins TRBV5-1 and TRBJ1-1, with no clear D. This CDR3 has 13 residues. The ends were cut back, 0 bases at V and 7 bases at J, with 10 bases in the middle. CDR1 is SGHRS, CDR2 YFSETQ, per germline. This CDR3 reads CASSLADAFEAFF. Written as DNA, the CDR3 is TGCGCCAGCAGCTTGGCAGACGCCTTTGAAGCTTTCTTT.

In the case of this clone: Other DNA sequences in the same sample also yield this CDR3. The chain joins TRBV18 to TRBJ1-4; no clear D. CDR1 is KGHSH and CDR2 is LQKENI in the germline V gene. This CDR3 contains 15 residues. V lost 3 bases to trimming and J lost 0 bases, with 8 bases between them. CDR3 in amino acids: CASSPRGTTNEKLFF. The CDR3, as DNA: TGTGCCAGCTCACCTCGAGGAACAACTAATGAAAAACTGTTTTTT. Looking up the rest from reference TRBV18 and TRBJ1-4 gives the full variable domain: NAGVMQNPRHLVRRRGQEARLRCSPMKGHSHVYWYRQLPEEGLKFMVYLQKENIIDESGMPKERFSAEFPKEGPSILRIQQVVRGDSAAYFCASSPRGTTNEKLFFGSGTQLSVL.

The rearrangement links TRBV5-1 to TRBJ2-1; unclear D gene. CDR1 SGHRS and CDR2 YFSETQ come from the germline V gene. The CDR3 contains 14 residues. Between the trimmed V and J ends, which lost 0 bases and 7 bases, there was a span of 11 bases. In nucleotides, the CDR3 is TGCGCCAGCAGCTTGGCTGAGGTAGGGAATGAGCAGTTCTTC. Protein: CASSLAEVGNEQFF.

This chain uses TRBV5-1 with TRBJ1-6, with 9 bases fitting TRBD1. The length of the CDR3 is 14 residues. The J segment lost 7 bases and the V segment lost 3 bases, leaving 2 bases of the junction unmatched. Germline lookup yields CDR1 SGHRS and CDR2 YFSETQ. The CDR3 loop reads CASSWDRVNSPLHF. The CDR3 DNA reads as TGCGCCAGCAGCTGGGACAGGGTGAATTCACCCCTCCACTTT.

The chain combines TRBV6-1 with TRBJ2-7; D may be TRBD1 (6 bases). V lost 6 bases and J lost 2, with 14 bases in between. Looked up from germline, CDR1 is MNHNS and CDR2 is SASEGT. The CDR3 is 14 residues long. The CDR3 reads CASRGSTGAYEQYF. In nucleotides, the CDR3 is TGTGCCAGCAGGGGGTCGACAGGAGCCTACGAGCAGTACTTC.

This chain uses TRBV6-5 with TRBJ2-2, with TRBD2 as a possible D gene (6 bases). V was trimmed by 2 bases and J by 7 bases, leaving 17 bases between them. This CDR3 has 16 amino acids. Looked up from germline, CDR1 is MNHEY and CDR2 is SVGAGI. CDR3: CASSYIRGTGSGELFF. CDR3 sequence (DNA): TGTGCCAGCAGTTACATCAGAGGGACCGGGAGCGGGGAGCTGTTTTTT.

The CDR3 coding sequence is TGTGCCAGCAGTGAAGGACAGTTTAATGAAAAACTGTTTTTT. Its translation is CASSEGQFNEKLFF. The chain carries TRBV6-1 and TRBJ1-4; tentative D call: TRBD1 (5 bases). The germline V gene has CDR1 MNHNS and CDR2 SASEGT. The CDR3 totals 14 residues. V lost 1 base and J 4 bases, leaving 7 bases between the germline ends.

The V gene is TRBV2, the J gene TRBJ2-1, with D perhaps given as TRBD1 or TRBD2 (6 bases each). The CDR3 runs to 14 residues. Germline V gene sequence: CDR1 SNHLY, CDR2 FYNNEI. The ends were cut back, 4 bases at V and 3 bases at J, with 10 bases in the middle. CDR3 sequence: CASSAGAVYNEQFF. CDR3 nucleotides: TGTGCCAGCAGTGCGGGGGCCGTCTACAATGAGCAGTTCTTC.

This sequence joins TRBV30 and TRBJ2-1; D may be TRBD2 (6 bases). This CDR3 spans 15 amino acids. The germline CDR1 and CDR2 sequences are GTSNPN and SVGIG (reference sequence). V lost 1 base and J 0 bases, leaving 10 bases between the germline ends. CDR3 nucleotide sequence: TGTGCCTGGAGTGGAGGGGACTCCTCCTACAATGAGCAGTTCTTC. It translates to CAWSGGDSSYNEQFF.

The genes are TRBV18 and TRBJ1-4; no clear D. The CDR3 runs to 13 residues. The V and J ends lost 6 bases and 4 bases respectively, with 9 bases between them. CDR1 and CDR2 from the germline V gene are KGHSH and LQKENI. The CDR3 DNA reads TGTGCCAGCTCGGGAAACTTTAATGAAAAACTGTTTTTT. It codes for CASSGNFNEKLFF.

V is TRBV14 and J is TRBJ2-7; D gene ambiguous. V was trimmed by 6 bases and J by 6 bases, leaving 21 bases between them. The CDR3 is 15 residues long. In germline, CDR1 is SGHDN, CDR2 FVKESK. The CDR3 reads CASSFGRDPTSEQYF. In DNA, the CDR3 is TGTGCCAGCAGTTTCGGAAGAGACCCCACCAGCGAGCAGTACTTC.

The chain uses TRBV11-2 and TRBJ2-1; D uncertain. Germline CDR1 and CDR2: SGHAT and FQNNGV. This CDR3 has 16 residues. V lost 0 bases, J lost 0 bases, and 9 bases lay in between. CDR3 in amino acids: CASSLEGFFSYNEQFF. DNA for the CDR3: TGTGCCAGCAGCTTAGAGGGTTTCTTCTCCTACAATGAGCAGTTCTTC.

This chain connects TRBV7-6 to TRBJ2-7, with D unresolved. The ends were cut back, 5 bases at V and 1 base at J, with 9 bases in the middle. This CDR3 contains 13 residues. In germline, CDR1 is SGHVS, CDR2 FNYEAQ. CDR3 loop: CASSPKPSYEQYF. The CDR3 region has the DNA TGTGCCAGCAGCCCAAAGCCTTCCTACGAGCAGTACTTC.

The chain links TRBV28 to TRBJ1-1, with D uncertain. CDR1 is MDHEN, CDR2 SYDVKM, per germline. This CDR3 is 11 amino acids long. V was clipped by 5 bases and J by 11 bases, with 12 bases between them. The CDR3 sequence: CASSSPMFAFF. The CDR3 nucleotides are TGTGCCAGCAGTAGTCCTATGTTCGCTTTCTTT.

V gene TRBV11-3 combines with J gene TRBJ2-3, with 7 bases identical to TRBD2. The CDR3 is 14 amino acids. With V trimmed by 5 bases and J by 0 bases, 2 bases remained unmatched. From germline, CDR1 is SGHNT and CDR2 YENEEA. The CDR3 protein is CASSPGGSTDTQYF. CDR3 nucleotide sequence: TGTGCCAGCAGCCCCGGGGGGAGCACAGATACGCAGTATTTT. The full variable domain, in which reference TRBV11-3 and TRBJ2-3 provide the parts outside the CDR3, is EAGVVQSPRYKIIEKKQPVAFWCNPISGHNTLYWYLQNLGQGPELLIRYENEEAVDDSQLPKDRFSAERLKGVDSTLKIQPAELGDSAVYLCASSPGGSTDTQYFGPGTRLTVL.

To note about this clone: Other DNA variants within this sample encode the same CDR3. The chain combines TRBV7-3 with TRBJ2-1; 12 bases align to TRBD2. The junction had 3 bases not matched to a gene; V was cut back by 2 bases and J by 7 bases. This CDR3 is 15 amino acids long. The germline CDR1 and CDR2 sequences are SGHTA and FQGTGA. The CDR3: CASSLQLAGGNEQFF. The CDR3 DNA follows: TGTGCCAGCAGCTTACAACTAGCGGGGGGAAATGAGCAGTTCTTC.

CDR3: CASSVQIWTGVEAGANVLTF. The CDR3 bases are TGTGCCAGCAGCGTCCAAATTTGGACAGGGGTTGAGGCTGGGGCCAACGTCCTGACTTTC. The gene calls are TRBV9 and TRBJ2-6, with 9 bases fitting TRBD1. The ends lost 2 bases at V and 2 bases at J; junction bases unmatched: 14. This CDR3 comprises 20 residues. Germline V gives CDR1 SGDLS, CDR2 YYNGEE.

The rearrangement joins TRBV10-3 to TRBJ2-3; no clear D gene. Germline V gene lookup returns CDR1 ENHRY and CDR2 SYGVKD. V was clipped by 2 bases and J by 1 base, with 13 bases between them. There are 16 residues in the CDR3. The CDR3 DNA follows: TGTGCCATCAGTGAGAGGTCGGCAGGACGCACAGATACGCAGTATTTT. Its translation: CAISERSAGRTDTQYF.